Sequencing of this T cell receptor (beta chain) was carried out in a study of T cell repertoires in cytomegalovirus infection. V gave up 3 bases and J gave up 5 bases, with 13 bases separating them. This CDR3 is built from 14 residues. CDR1 and CDR2 (germline): MDHEN, SYDVKM. This clonotype turned up a few times. TCRdb passed the reads through MiXCR, listing each CDR3 protein once. The data show approximately 150,000 distinct CDR3 sequences, roughly 6% seen once. This chain uses TRBV28 with TRBJ1-1; a possible D gene is TRBD1 (5 bases). This TCR derives from a human donor in good health (CMV status not recorded). Some clones in this sample may be carry-over from other donors' samples. The sequenced sample consisted of PBMCs. DNA for the CDR3: TGTGCCAGCAGTTTCTGGGGGGATTGGACTGAAGCTTTCTTT. Amino acids: CASSFWGDWTEAFF.